This passage covers 20 T cell receptor beta chains from one sample sequenced in a study of low-dose radiotherapy and immunotherapy resistance in tumors (dated by TCRdb to the early 2020s). This specimen's time point label, interpreted: after trial treatment. What the treatment or condition label conveys for this sample: LDRT plus nivolumab, ipilimumab, low-dose cyclophosphamide and aspirin (RACIN trial). Sequencing relied on an Illumina HiSeq 2500. First-strand cDNA was synthesized using Superscript III and a set of TRAV- and TRBV-specific primers, so that both TCRalpha and TCRbeta chains were covered. TCRs were amplified with Phusion for around 21 PCR cycles, with a constant-region primer paired with the adapter attached to the V primers. The public reads were reprocessed in TCRdb via fastp at Q25 and MiXCR, keeping in-frame beta chains. Under each unique CDR3 protein, matching rows form one entry showing the most common genes and DNA. The sample table records 95,000 to 100,000 distinct CDR3 sequences; less than 25% of these occur just once. The ten largest clones capture about 4% of the sample.

The material was PBMCs, obtained after low-dose radiotherapy plus immunotherapy. These receptors all come from a male donor with prostate cancer.

This clonotype was observed many times. This chain links TRBV29-1 with TRBJ1-1, with 7 bases fitting TRBD1. V dropped 7 bases and J dropped 0; count of bases not matched to a gene: 8. The germline CDR1 and CDR2 sequences are SQVTM and ANQGSEA. This CDR3 is built from 14 residues. The CDR3 bases are TGCAGCGCCCGGACAGGAAACATGAACACTGAAGCTTTCTTT. It encodes CSARTGNMNTEAFF.

This clonotype was counted ten times or more. The V call is TRBV2, the J call TRBJ1-2; D perhaps matches TRBD1 (5 bases). V lost 6 bases and J 5 bases, leaving 10 bases between the germline ends. The germline V gene encodes CDR1 SNHLY and CDR2 FYNNEI. CDR3 length equals 12 residues. CDR3 DNA: TGTGCCAGCAGGGGGGAATTATATGGCTACACCTTC. Protein product: CASRGELYGYTF. The variable domain in full, completed from reference TRBV2 and TRBJ1-2, reads EPEVTQTPSHQVTQMGQEVILRCVPISNHLYFYWYRQILGQKVEFLVSFYNNEISEKSEIFDDQFSVERPDGSNFTLKIRSTKLEDSAMYFCASRGELYGYTFGSGTRLTVV.

Ten or more counts support this clonotype. This rearrangement joins TRBV7-2 to TRBJ2-7; D ambiguous. Germline V lookup: CDR1 SGHTA, CDR2 FQGNSA. The CDR3 consists of 12 residues. Trimming took off 5 bases at V and 3 bases at J, with 8 bases between the two ends. The CDR3 bases are TGTGCCAGCAGCCAACGGAACTACGAGCAGTACTTC. It specifies CASSQRNYEQYF.

This clonotype was observed at least ten times. The J gene is TRBJ1-2, the V gene TRBV29-1; D may be TRBD1 (6 bases). Trimming cost V 5 bases and J 4 bases, with 20 bases left between them. CDR1 is SQVTM and CDR2 is ANQGSEA in the germline V gene. The CDR3 has 15 amino acids. The CDR3 nucleotides read TGCAGCGTTCTGCCCTCGGGGGGCGCCGGCTATGGCTACACCTTC. Amino acids: CSVLPSGGAGYGYTF.

This clonotype was detected a few times. V gene TRBV27 combines with J gene TRBJ1-1; D gene uncertain. The length of the CDR3 is 13 residues. Germline V gene sequence: CDR1 MNHEY, CDR2 SMNVEV (reference sequence). V was cut by 6 bases and J by 5 bases, with 13 bases left in between. This CDR3 is CASSTFRGTEAFF. The CDR3 coding sequence is TGTGCCAGCAGCACTTTTCGGGGAACTGAAGCTTTCTTT.

This clonotype was recorded at least ten times. This rearrangement joins TRBV6-1 to TRBJ2-1, with 10 nucleotides matching TRBD2. The length of the CDR3 is 16 residues. The V segment lost 4 bases and the J segment 0 bases; nucleotides outside the gene matches: 3. Germline loops: CDR1 MNHNS, CDR2 SASEGT. DNA for the CDR3: TGTGCCAGCAGTGTACCTAGCGGGGGCTCCTACAATGAGCAGTTCTTC. Translation: CASSVPSGGSYNEQFF.

This clonotype was recorded at least ten times. This chain connects TRBV6-2 or TRBV6-3 to TRBJ2-1; no firm D call. Trimming left V 6 bases short and J 0 bases short, with 9 bases between. Looked up from germline, CDR1 is MNHEY and CDR2 is SVGEGT. There are 14 residues in the CDR3. The CDR3 protein is CASRLLDSYNEQFF. DNA for the CDR3: TGTGCCAGCAGACTCCTAGACTCCTACAATGAGCAGTTCTTC.

This clonotype appeared many times. CDR3 residues: CASSEIAGVQETQYF. CDR3 sequence (DNA): TGTGCCAGCAGTGAAATAGCGGGGGTTCAAGAGACCCAGTACTTC. The V gene is TRBV6-1, the J gene TRBJ2-5, with 9 bases identical to TRBD2. The CDR3 consists of 15 residues. The V and J ends lost 2 bases and 2 bases, in that order; junction bases with no gene match: 3. Germline values: CDR1 MNHNS, CDR2 SASEGT.

This clonotype has a count of ten or more. This chain uses TRBV5-6 with TRBJ1-5; D not certain. This CDR3 region has 12 residues. Trimming shortened V by 1 base and J by 6 bases, and 5 bases separated the two germline ends. The germline CDR1 and CDR2 sequences are SGHDT and YYEEEE. Here the CDR3 DNA reads TGTGCCAGCAGCTTGCGTCTTCAGCCCCAGCATTTT. Its protein product is CASSLRLQPQHF.

Concerning this clonotype itself: No DNA is shown, since the ends of the CDR3 on it are uncertain; the CDR3 is the one TCRdb lists. The genes are TRBV6-2 or TRBV6-3 and TRBJ2-2. The CDR3 is 16 amino acids long, termini counted. Per germline, CDR1 MNHEY and CDR2 SVGEGT. The CDR3 protein is CASSYSEAGTGELFFF.

This clonotype has a count of ten or more. The chain couples TRBV20-1 to TRBJ1-1; D is possibly TRBD1 (6 bases). CDR1 DFQATT and CDR2 SNEGSKA come from the germline V gene (reference sequence). This CDR3 contains 13 residues. V shed 6 bases and J shed 2 bases, with 13 bases lying between them. CDR3 residues: CSAPRGANTEAFF. DNA of the CDR3: TGCAGTGCCCCTCGGGGGGCCAACACTGAAGCTTTCTTT.

This clonotype was detected ten times or more. This sequence joins TRBV29-1 and TRBJ1-5, with 7 bases matching TRBD1. The trim removed 6 bases at V and 3 bases at J, leaving 8 bases unmatched. Germline V gives CDR1 SQVTM, CDR2 ANQGSEA. The CDR3 spans 14 residues. CDR3 DNA: TGCAGCGTAGCACAGGGGAACCTCAATCAGCCCCAGCATTTT. This codes for CSVAQGNLNQPQHF.

Ten or more counts support this clonotype. This sequence joins TRBV2 and TRBJ2-2; D not resolved. The V end was cut by 7 bases, the J end by 2 bases, with 14 bases between. The germline gives CDR1 SNHLY, CDR2 FYNNEI. The CDR3 sequence is 15 residues long. This CDR3 is CASTPGSYNTGELFF. CDR3 sequence (DNA): TGTGCCAGCACGCCGGGCAGCTATAACACCGGGGAGCTGTTTTTT. Filled out from reference TRBV2 and TRBJ2-2, the complete variable domain reads EPEVTQTPSHQVTQMGQEVILRCVPISNHLYFYWYRQILGQKVEFLVSFYNNEISEKSEIFDDQFSVERPDGSNFTLKIRSTKLEDSAMYFCASTPGSYNTGELFFGEGSRLTVL.

This clonotype was detected many times. The genes are TRBV7-9 and TRBJ2-5; 8 bases fit TRBD2. Germline V gene lookup returns CDR1 SEHNR and CDR2 FQNEAQ (reference sequence). V dropped 5 bases and J dropped 2; count of bases not matched to a gene: 13. The CDR3 is 17 residues long. The CDR3 loop is CASSPPRGGMRQETQYF. DNA of the CDR3: TGTGCCAGCAGCCCCCCCCGGGGGGGGATGCGACAAGAGACCCAGTACTTC.

There are many counts of this clonotype. Sequence at one end of the junction differs from germline and may be a read error. The V and J genes are TRBV5-1 and TRBJ1-5; tentatively, D is TRBD1 (5 bases). The germline CDR1 and CDR2 sequences are SGHRS and YFSETQ. The CDR3 has 14 residues. CDR3 DNA sequence: TGTGCCAGCAGCCGCAGGGCGTGGGATCAGCCCCAGCATTTT. Its protein product is CASSRRAWDQPQHF. The variable domain in full, with the rest retrieved from reference TRBV5-1 and TRBJ1-5, is KAGVTQTPRYLIKTRGQQVTLSCSPISGHRSVSWYQQTPGQGLQFLFEYFSETQRNKGNFPGRFSGRQFSNSRSEMNVSTLELGDSALYLCASSRRAWDQPQHFGDGTRLSIL.

This clonotype showed up just a few times. This chain joins TRBV9 and TRBJ2-2; 10 bases align to TRBD1. V shed 3 bases and J 5 bases; nucleotides not matched to a gene: 10. The germline V gene encodes CDR1 SGDLS and CDR2 YYNGEE. CDR3 length: 17 residues. The chain's CDR3 is CASSAGPRTGGTGELFF. CDR3 DNA sequence: TGTGCCAGCAGCGCTGGGCCGCGGACAGGGGGGACCGGGGAGCTGTTTTTT.

At least ten counts were recorded for this clonotype. The V gene is TRBV20-1, the J gene TRBJ1-3, with D tentatively TRBD1 (6 bases). Germline-derived CDR1 and CDR2 are DFQATT and SNEGSKA (reference sequence). V was pared by 0 bases and J by 0 bases, with 18 bases between. The CDR3 contains 18 residues. CDR3: CSARDRKRDTGSGNTIYF. DNA of the CDR3: TGCAGTGCTAGAGATCGAAAAAGGGACACGGGCTCTGGAAACACCATATATTTT.

This clonotype was seen at least ten times. The chain has TRBV20-1 and TRBJ2-3, with unresolved D. This CDR3 is 12 amino acids long. Trimming pared 4 bases from V and 1 base from J, leaving 6 bases between. Looked up from germline, CDR1 is DFQATT and CDR2 is SNEGSKA (reference sequence). For the CDR3, the DNA is TGCAGTGCTAAACGGGGCACAGATACGCAGTATTTT. It specifies CSAKRGTDTQYF.

This clonotype was counted ten times or more. The V gene is TRBV5-1, the J gene TRBJ2-3; 7 bases fit TRBD1. CDR3 length: 15 amino acids. Trimming removed 1 base from V and 5 bases from J; junction bases left unmatched: 7. Germline V lookup: CDR1 SGHRS, CDR2 YFSETQ. The CDR3 loop is CASSLIGQGEDTQYF. As DNA, the CDR3 is TGCGCCAGCAGCTTGATTGGCCAGGGGGAAGATACGCAGTATTTT.

This sequence joins TRBV2 and TRBJ1-4; D might be TRBD1 (5 bases). CDR3 size: 14 residues. The V end lost 3 bases, the J end lost 8 bases, and 13 bases lay between the germline ends. In germline, CDR1 is SNHLY, CDR2 FYNNEI. Written as DNA, the CDR3 is TGTGCCAGCAGTGAGTCGGTCGAGGGGGAAAAACTGTTTTTT. Its protein is CASSESVEGEKLFF.